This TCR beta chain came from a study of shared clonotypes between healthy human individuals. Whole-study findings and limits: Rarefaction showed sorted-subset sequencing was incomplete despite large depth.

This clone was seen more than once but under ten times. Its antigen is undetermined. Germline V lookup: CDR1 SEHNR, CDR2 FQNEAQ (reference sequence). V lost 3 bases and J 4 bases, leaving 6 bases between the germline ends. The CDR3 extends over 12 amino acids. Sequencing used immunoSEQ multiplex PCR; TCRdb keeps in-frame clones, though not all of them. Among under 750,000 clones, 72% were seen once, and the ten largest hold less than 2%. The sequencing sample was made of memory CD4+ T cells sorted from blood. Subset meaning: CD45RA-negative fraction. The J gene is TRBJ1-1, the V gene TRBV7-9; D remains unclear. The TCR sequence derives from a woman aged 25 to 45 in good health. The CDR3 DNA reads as TGTGCCAGCAGCTTCGGGCGCACTGAAGCTTTCTTT. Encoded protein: CASSFGRTEAFF.